The entry that follows covers one T cell receptor beta chain sequence. V trimming: 3 bases; J trimming: 3 bases; junction bases outside the gene matches: 2. This CDR3 spans 15 amino acids. Germline V gene sequence: CDR1 SGHDN, CDR2 FVKESK. CD8 cells classed as naive were CD45RO-negative and positively selected for CCR7, excluding terminally differentiated effector memory CD45RA+ cells. Clones were read by immunoSEQ multiplex PCR, and TCRdb kept only the in-frame ones, dropping some. This sample has about 680,000 clones, with about 90% found just once. This entry belongs to a study of shared clonotypes between healthy human individuals.

This chain joins TRBV14 and TRBJ2-7, with TRBD2 matching 13 bases. The sequence derives from a man younger than 40 in good health. The sample taken for sequencing was naive CD8+ T cells sorted from blood. CDR3 residues: CASSQGLAGIYEQYF. The CDR3 coding sequence is TGTGCCAGCAGCCAGGGACTAGCGGGGATCTACGAGCAGTACTTC.